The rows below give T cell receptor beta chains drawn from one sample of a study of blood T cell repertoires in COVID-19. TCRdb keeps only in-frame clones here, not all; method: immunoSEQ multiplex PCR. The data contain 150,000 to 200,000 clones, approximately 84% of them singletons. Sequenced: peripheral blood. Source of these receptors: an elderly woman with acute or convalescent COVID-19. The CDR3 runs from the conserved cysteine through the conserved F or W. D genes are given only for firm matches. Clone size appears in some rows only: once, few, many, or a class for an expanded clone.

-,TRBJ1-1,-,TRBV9,TGTGCCAGCAGCGTAGCTGAGGGAGAAGCTTTCTTT,CASSVAEGEAFF
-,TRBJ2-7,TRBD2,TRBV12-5,TGTGCTAGTGGTTTGGCCTACGACCTAGCGGTTAGCTACGAGCAGTACTTC,CASGLAYDLAVSYEQYF
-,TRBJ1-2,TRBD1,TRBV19,TGTGCCAGTGGTGGGACAGGGACCTCGGACTATGGCTACACCTTC,CASGGTGTSDYGYTF
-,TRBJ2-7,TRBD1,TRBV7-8,TGTGCCAGCAGCTATTGGGCAGGGGGCTACGAGCAGTACTTC,CASSYWAGGYEQYF
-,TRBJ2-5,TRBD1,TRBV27,TGTGCCAGCAGCAGGGGGCCTCAAGAGACCCAGTACTTC,CASSRGPQETQYF
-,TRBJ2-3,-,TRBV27,TGTGCCAGCGGAGTATCAGATACGCAGTATTTT,CASGVSDTQYF
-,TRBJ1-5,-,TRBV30,TGTGCCTGGAGTTCCGGGACAAATCAGCCCCAGCATTTT,CAWSSGTNQPQHF
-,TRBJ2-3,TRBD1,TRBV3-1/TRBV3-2,TGTGCCAGCAGCCGACAGGGAAAAGTCACAGATACGCAGTATTTT,CASSRQGKVTDTQYF
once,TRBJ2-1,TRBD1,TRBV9,TGTGCCAGCAGCGGGGCGGACAGGAGCTCCTACAATGAGCAGTTCTTC,CASSGADRSSYNEQFF
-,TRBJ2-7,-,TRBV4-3,TGCGCCAGCAGCCAAGATTTAACAGGGATCTACGAGCAGTACTTC,CASSQDLTGIYEQYF
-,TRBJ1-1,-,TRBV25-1,TGTGCCAGCAGTGAACAGGGGTGGAAGGACACTGAAGCTTTCTTT,CASSEQGWKDTEAFF
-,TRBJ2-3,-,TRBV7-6,TGTGCCAGCAGTACATCAGATACGCAGTATTTT,CASSTSDTQYF
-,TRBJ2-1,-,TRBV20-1,TGCAGTCAAACTAGGATGAATGAGCAGTTCTTC,CSQTRMNEQFF
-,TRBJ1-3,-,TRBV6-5,TGTGCCAGCAGTTACGGGGGAGGCGCTGGAAACACCATATATTTT,CASSYGGGAGNTIYF
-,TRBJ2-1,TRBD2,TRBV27,TGTGCCAGCAGTTTAGGCGGGAGCTACAATGAGCAGTTCTTC,CASSLGGSYNEQFF
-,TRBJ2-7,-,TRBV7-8,TGTGCCAGCAGCTTATTAGGGGCCTACGAGCAGTACTTC,CASSLLGAYEQYF
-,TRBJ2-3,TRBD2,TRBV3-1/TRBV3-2,TGTGCCAGCAGCCAAGGCTGGACTAGCGGGAGGGCATATACGCAGTATTTT,CASSQGWTSGRAYTQYF
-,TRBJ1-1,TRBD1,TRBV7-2,TGTGCCAGCAGCTTAGATGGGACAGGGGGTGGGAACACTGAAGCTTTCTTT,CASSLDGTGGGNTEAFF
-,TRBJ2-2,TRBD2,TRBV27,TGTGCCAGCAGTTTATCCCCGGCTAGCGGGAGTCCCGGGGAGCTGTTTTTT,CASSLSPASGSPGELFF
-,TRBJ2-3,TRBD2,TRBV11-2,TGTGCCAGCAGCTCAAGGACTAGTGATACGCAGTATTTT,CASSSRTSDTQYF
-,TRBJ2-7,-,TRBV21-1,TGTGCCAGCACCACCGGGACAGGGGTTTGCGAGCAGTACTTC,CASTTGTGVCEQYF
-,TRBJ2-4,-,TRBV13,TGTGCCAGCAGCTTAGGAGGAGCAGTCACCAAAAACATTCAGTACTTC,CASSLGGAVTKNIQYF
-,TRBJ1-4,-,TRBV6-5,TGTGCCAGCAGTTATGACGGTTCGCGGAAACTGTTTTTT,CASSYDGSRKLFF
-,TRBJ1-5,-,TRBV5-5,TGTGCCAGCAGCTCCCGGACAACCAATCAGCCCCAGCATTTT,CASSSRTTNQPQHF
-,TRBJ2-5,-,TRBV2,TGTGCCAGCAGTACTTCCGGGACCCAGTACTTC,CASSTSGTQYF
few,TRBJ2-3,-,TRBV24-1,TGTGCCACCAGTGGGGGCAGGAGCACAGATACGCAGTATTTT,CATSGGRSTDTQYF
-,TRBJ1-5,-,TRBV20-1,TGCAGTGCTAGTCCTTCGGGATTTAGCAATCAGCCCCAGCATTTT,CSASPSGFSNQPQHF
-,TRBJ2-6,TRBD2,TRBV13,TGTGCCAGCAGCACCGGACTAGCGGGAATGACCTCTGGGGCCAACGTCCTGACTTTC,CASSTGLAGMTSGANVLTF
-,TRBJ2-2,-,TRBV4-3,TGCGCCAGCAGCCAACTCGGGGAGCTGTTTTTT,CASSQLGELFF
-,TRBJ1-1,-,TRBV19,TGTGCCAGTAAAACCGGGAGCTTTACTGAAGCTTTCTTT,CASKTGSFTEAFF
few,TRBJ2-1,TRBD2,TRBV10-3,TGTGCCATCAGTGGGGGAACTAGCGGTGTGAATGAGCAGTTCTTC,CAISGGTSGVNEQFF
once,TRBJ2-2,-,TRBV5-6,TGTGCCAGCAGCACCGGGATGAACACCGGGGAGCTGTTTTTT,CASSTGMNTGELFF
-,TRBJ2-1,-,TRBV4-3,TGCGCCAGCAGCCAAGGAACTAGATACAATGAGCAGTTCTTC,CASSQGTRYNEQFF
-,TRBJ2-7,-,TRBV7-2,TGTGCCAGCAGCTCCTTTGCAGGGGTCGAGCAGTACTTC,CASSSFAGVEQYF
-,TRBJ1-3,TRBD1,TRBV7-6,TGTGCCAGCAGCCCTGGGACAGGGGCAAACACCATATATTTT,CASSPGTGANTIYF
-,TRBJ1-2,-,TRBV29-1,TGCAGCGTAGGAGGAGGGCGGGCCGCCGACTATGGCTACACCTTC,CSVGGGRAADYGYTF
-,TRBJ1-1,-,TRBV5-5,TGTGCCAGCAGCTTGGGTGGAGGCCGCGGCACTGAAGCTTTCTTT,CASSLGGGRGTEAFF
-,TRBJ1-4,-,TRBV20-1,TGCAGTGCTAGTAAGCGTGTCGGCGAAAAACTGTTTTTT,CSASKRVGEKLFF
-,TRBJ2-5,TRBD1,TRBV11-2,TGTGCCAGCAGCTTTGGACAGGCCCAAGAGACCCAGTACTTC,CASSFGQAQETQYF
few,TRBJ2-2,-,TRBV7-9,TGTGCCAGCAGCCCCCGACAGGTCGGCACCGGGGAGCTGTTTTTT,CASSPRQVGTGELFF
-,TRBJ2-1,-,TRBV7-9,TGTGCCAGCAGCTCGGCGGGACTCCTGAATGAGCAGTTCTTC,CASSSAGLLNEQFF
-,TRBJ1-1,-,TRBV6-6,TGTGCCAGCATCAAGGGGGGGCGTGGCACTGAAGCTTTCTTT,CASIKGGRGTEAFF
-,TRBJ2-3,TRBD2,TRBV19,TGTGCCAGTAGCATACCTCGGATTGCGGGAGTCCCAGATACGCAGTATTTT,CASSIPRIAGVPDTQYF
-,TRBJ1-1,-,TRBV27,TGTGCCAGCAGGATGAATAAATGGCGGGGGGACACTGAAGCTTTCTTT,CASRMNKWRGDTEAFF
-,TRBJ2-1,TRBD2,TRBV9,TGTGCCAGCAGCGTAGCGACTAGCGGGAGGTTTGAGCAGTTCTTC,CASSVATSGRFEQFF
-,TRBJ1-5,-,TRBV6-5,TGTGCCAGCGGCCACCGAAAGCCCCAGCATTTT,CASGHRKPQHF
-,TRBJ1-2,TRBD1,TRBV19,TGTGCCAGTAGTGCGGGGACAGGCTTCTACACCTTC,CASSAGTGFYTF
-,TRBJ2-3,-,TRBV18,TGTGCCAGCTCATGGCAGGGCAGCACAGATACGCAGTATTTT,CASSWQGSTDTQYF
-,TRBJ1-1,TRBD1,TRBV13,TGTGCCAGCAGCTTGGGACAGAAAAGGAACACTGAAGCTTTCTTT,CASSLGQKRNTEAFF
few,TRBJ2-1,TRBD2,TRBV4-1,TGCGCCAGCAGCCAAACCCGACTAGCGGCAAACAACAATGAGCAGTTCTTC,CASSQTRLAANNNEQFF
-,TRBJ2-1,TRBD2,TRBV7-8,TGTGCCAGCAGCCGAGGGGGGACTAGCGATGAGCAGTTCTTC,CASSRGGTSDEQFF
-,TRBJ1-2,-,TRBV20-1,TGCAGTGCTGAGGTAGACTATGGCTACACCTTC,CSAEVDYGYTF
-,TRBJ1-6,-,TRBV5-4,TGTGCCAGCAGCCGAGGGGGAAACCCTAATTCACCCCTCCACTTT,CASSRGGNPNSPLHF
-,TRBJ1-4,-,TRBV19,TGTGCCAGTAGTCCCCGGACGGGAGCGGGTGAAAAACTGTTTTTT,CASSPRTGAGEKLFF
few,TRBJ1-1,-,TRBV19,TGTGCCAGTTACTCAGGGGCGCGGGTAGCTTTCTTT,CASYSGARVAFF
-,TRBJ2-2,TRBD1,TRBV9,TGTGCCAGCAGCGCTGGGACAGGGCCCACCGGGGAGCTGTTTTTT,CASSAGTGPTGELFF
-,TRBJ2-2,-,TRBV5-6,TGTGCCAGCAGCTTCGGTCGGAACACCGGGGAGCTGTTTTTT,CASSFGRNTGELFF
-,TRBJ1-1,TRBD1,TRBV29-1,TGCAGCGTTGAGGAGACAGGGAATTTACACACTGAAGCTTTCTTT,CSVEETGNLHTEAFF